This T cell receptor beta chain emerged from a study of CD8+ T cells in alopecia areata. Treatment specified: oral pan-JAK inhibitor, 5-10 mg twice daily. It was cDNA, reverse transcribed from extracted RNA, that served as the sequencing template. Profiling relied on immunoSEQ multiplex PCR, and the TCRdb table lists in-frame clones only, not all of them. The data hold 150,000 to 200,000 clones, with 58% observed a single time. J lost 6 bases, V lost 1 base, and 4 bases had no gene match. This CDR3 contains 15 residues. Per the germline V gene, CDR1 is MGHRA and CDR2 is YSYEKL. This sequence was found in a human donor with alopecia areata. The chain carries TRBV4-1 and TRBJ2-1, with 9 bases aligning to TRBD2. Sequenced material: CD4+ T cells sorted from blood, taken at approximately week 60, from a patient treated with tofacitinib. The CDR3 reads CASSQGGTSLNEQFF. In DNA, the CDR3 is TGCGCCAGCAGCCAAGGCGGGACTAGCCTCAATGAGCAGTTCTTC.